Here is one T cell receptor (beta chain) with its context. Its matching antigen is unknown. It may be a read error: a sequence one base away is much more abundant. This specimen belongs to a study of glioma-infiltrating T cells. In the study overall: Glioma patients had dexamethasone for six or fewer days before surgery.

Study-wide findings and caveats: Patients with low tissue-blood divergence carried a signature set of shared blood CDR3 motifs. Very few CDR3 sequences were shared between tissue and blood. Non-neoplastic patients had below-expected tissue-blood divergence, while all gliomas exceeded expectation.

Amplification of TCR alpha and beta CDR3 regions from RNA used iRepertoire nested multiplex PCR. TCRdb analysed the multiplex PCR reads with MiXCR anew, one entry per CDR3 protein. The repertoire holds about 400,000 distinct CDR3 sequences, around 45% seen once, with 12% in the top ten. The CDR3 consists of 16 residues. The junction had 11 bases not matched to a gene; V was cut back by 0 bases and J by 7 bases. Germline assignment: CDR1 MGHRA and CDR2 YSYEKL. V and J are TRBV4-1 and TRBJ2-7; 8 nucleotides match TRBD2. The origin of this receptor is a human donor with low-grade glioma or glioblastoma, undergoing nonglioma brain surgery, or in good health (not recorded which). The sequenced sample was glioma tissue, nonneoplastic brain tissue, or PBMCs (not recorded which). The CDR3 DNA reads TGCGCCAGCAGCCAAGATCCTAGCGGGTTTGACAATGAGCAGTACTTC. Its protein is CASSQDPSGFDNEQYF.